This T cell receptor (beta chain) was obtained from a study of T cell responses to AZD1222 COVID-19 vaccine. As regards this clone: The antigen is undetermined.

General observations from the study: The study found Spike-specific TCR breadth and depth rose after two AZD1222 doses. Clonal diversity was possibly underestimated, and the donors were mostly white British, with more females.

CDR3 length: 15 residues. Germline CDR1 MNHNS, CDR2 SASEGT. The ends were cut back, 5 bases at V and 0 bases at J, with 11 bases in the middle. Produced via immunoSEQ multiplex PCR; TCRdb's table is partial and in-frame only. The sample contains around 100,000 clones, 70% to 90% of which appear only once. Here the sequenced sample was peripheral blood, taken on day 0 of AZD1222 vaccination. The J gene is TRBJ2-1, the V gene TRBV6-1; D unresolved. The source is an adult in good health. The CDR3 DNA follows: TGTGCCAGCAGTTTACTCTTACCCTCCTACAATGAGCAGTTCTTC. It encodes CASSLLLPSYNEQFF.